One and the same sample provided the 23 T cell receptor beta chains below, sequenced in a study of T cell changes during pregnancy in multiple sclerosis. This table comes from immunoSEQ multiplex PCR, and its TCRdb copy is limited to in-frame clones, with some not included. The sample contains 22,000 or so clones, more than 85% of which appear only once. The source was CD4+ T cells from peripheral blood mononuclear cells, collected after pregnancy. These TCRs come from a female donor in good health, enrolled as a control in a pregnancy study.

The V and J genes are TRBV6-5 and TRBJ2-7, with 7 nucleotides matching TRBD1. The CDR3 length is 13 residues. Germline V lookup: CDR1 MNHEY, CDR2 SVGAGI. Trimming cost V 6 bases and J 6 bases; bases outside gene matches: 8. CDR3 in amino acids: CASRKGAAGEQYF. CDR3 coding DNA: TGTGCCAGCAGAAAGGGGGCGGCGGGCGAGCAGTACTTC.

The genes are TRBV19 and TRBJ2-4; D may be TRBD2 (6 bases). The CDR3 is 17 amino acids. V gave up 1 base and J gave up 7 bases, with 20 bases separating them. Germline CDR1 is LNHDA and CDR2 is SQIVND (reference sequence). Written as DNA, the CDR3 is TGTGCCAGTAGTATAGGTCGGGGCTCGGCGGGGAGTAACATTCAGTACTTC. Translation: CASSIGRGSAGSNIQYF.

This clone was detected a few times. The gene calls are TRBV19 and TRBJ2-5; no definite D call. V gave up 5 bases and J gave up 5 bases, with 18 bases separating them. The CDR3 is 15 amino acids. From germline, CDR1 is LNHDA and CDR2 SQIVND (reference sequence). CDR3 DNA sequence: TGTGCCAGTAGTGTCGGATCGGGTCTTCGGGAGACCCAGTACTTC. This translates into CASSVGSGLRETQYF.

The chain employs TRBV6-4 and TRBJ2-2; D may be TRBD2 (5 bases). Trimming pared 7 bases from V and 5 bases from J, leaving 17 bases between. There are 15 residues in the CDR3. The germline V gene encodes CDR1 MRHNA and CDR2 SNTAGT. The CDR3 loop reads CASTKKSGGTGELFF. The CDR3 DNA reads as TGTGCCAGCACCAAGAAGAGCGGCGGGACCGGGGAGCTGTTTTTT.

The chain is built from TRBV5-4 and TRBJ2-5; 7 bases map to TRBD2. CDR3 length: 16 residues. CDR1 is SGHNT, CDR2 YYREEE, per germline (reference sequence). V lost 4 bases to trimming and J lost 5 bases; unmatched junction nucleotides: 14. The CDR3 loop is CASSLRAGPTAETQYF. CDR3 in DNA: TGTGCCAGCAGCCTACGAGCGGGGCCCACCGCGGAGACCCAGTACTTC.

The chain links TRBV9 to TRBJ2-1, with TRBD2 matching over 9 bases. Germline V gives CDR1 SGDLS, CDR2 YYNGEE. This CDR3 region has 16 residues. V lost 4 bases, J lost 7 bases, and 12 bases stayed unmatched. The CDR3 nucleotides are TGTGCCAGCAGCCGGGATCGAGCGGGGGGAGTAAATGAGCAGTTCTTC. Amino acid sequence: CASSRDRAGGVNEQFF.

This clone was observed a few times. The chain joins TRBV19 to TRBJ2-3; 8 bases are shared with TRBD1. Germline V lookup: CDR1 LNHDA, CDR2 SQIVND (reference sequence). V lost 5 bases, J lost 2 bases, and 6 bases stayed unmatched. The CDR3 contains 15 residues. CDR3 DNA sequence: TGTGCCAGTAGTGTCAGGCAGGGGGCCACAGATACGCAGTATTTT. Protein product: CASSVRQGATDTQYF.

The V and J genes are TRBV6-5 and TRBJ2-1, with TRBD2 matching over 7 bases. CDR1 is MNHEY, CDR2 SVGAGI, per germline. Germline trimming cut 7 bases from V and 15 bases from J; bases unmatched to any gene: 9. This CDR3 has 11 residues. The CDR3 spells CASTAGAQPFF. Written as DNA, the CDR3 is TGTGCCAGCACCGCGGGAGCTCAGCCGTTCTTC.

The chain couples TRBV4-2 to TRBJ2-7; 7 nucleotides align to TRBD2. Germline loops: CDR1 LGHNA, CDR2 YNFKEQ. V dropped 3 bases and J dropped 2; count of bases not matched to a gene: 10. The CDR3 covers 16 residues. CDR3 loop: CASSHSAGVPPYEQYF. The DNA for the CDR3 is TGTGCCAGCAGCCACTCCGCGGGGGTCCCACCCTACGAGCAGTACTTC.

The chain has TRBV6-6 and TRBJ1-1, with TRBD1 matching over 7 bases. CDR1 and CDR2 from the germline V gene are MNHNY and SVGAGI (reference sequence). There are 12 residues in the CDR3. The J segment lost 5 bases and the V segment lost 10 bases, leaving 7 bases of the junction unmatched. CDR3 protein: CATFRGETEAFF. The CDR3 region has the DNA TGTGCCACCTTCAGGGGGGAAACTGAAGCTTTCTTT.

On this clone: The junction departs from germline at one end; a sequencing error may be responsible. CDR3 loop: CASRVGQEGRFDF. DNA of the CDR3: TGTGCCAGCAGAGTCGGACAGGAAGGCCGCTTTGACTTC. V is TRBV28 and J is TRBJ2-5, with 7 bases that match TRBD1. Germline loops: CDR1 MDHEN, CDR2 SYDVKM. The CDR3 sequence is 13 residues long.

J is TRBJ1-6 and V is TRBV9; D possibly corresponds to TRBD1 (5 bases). The CDR3 loop spans 15 amino acids. Trimming took 3 bases from V and 5 from J, leaving 12 bases between them. CDR1 and CDR2 (germline): SGDLS, YYNGEE. The CDR3 DNA reads TGTGCCAGCAGCGCAACCGGGACTAATAATTCACCCCTCCACTTT. Translation: CASSATGTNNSPLHF.

With respect to this clone: Other DNA sequences in this sample translate to the same CDR3. This chain uses TRBV7-2 with TRBJ2-1; TRBD2 agrees at 9 bases. This CDR3 contains 14 residues. Trimming cost V 3 bases and J 5 bases; bases outside gene matches: 2. Germline V CDR1 and CDR2: SGHTA, FQGNSA. CDR3 nucleotides: TGTGCCAGCAGCTTGGCTAGCGGGAACAATGAGCAGTTCTTC. It yields the protein CASSLASGNNEQFF.

The genes are TRBV30 and TRBJ2-2, with 11 bases matching TRBD2. Per the germline V gene, CDR1 is GTSNPN and CDR2 is SVGIG (reference sequence). With 4 bases clipped from V and 5 bases from J, the junction kept 6 bases outside the gene matches. This CDR3 contains 15 residues. The CDR3 nucleotides are TGTGCCTGGATTACTAGCGGGAGTGGGACCGGGGAGCTGTTTTTT. Amino acids: CAWITSGSGTGELFF.

The V gene is TRBV6-1, the J gene TRBJ1-6; D unclear. The CDR3 totals 13 residues. The germline CDR1 and CDR2 sequences are MNHNS and SASEGT. Between the trimmed V and J ends, which lost 6 bases and 8 bases, there was a span of 11 bases. CDR3 bases: TGTGCCAGCAGGGAAAGTGCGGATTCACCCCTCCACTTT. Protein: CASRESADSPLHF.

This chain connects TRBV28 to TRBJ2-1; 8 bases fit TRBD2. The CDR3 contains 15 residues. The germline gives CDR1 MDHEN, CDR2 SYDVKM. The V and J ends lost 5 bases and 3 bases, in that order; junction bases with no gene match: 6. CDR3 amino acids: CASSKAGTSYNEQFF. CDR3 in DNA: TGTGCCAGCAGTAAAGCCGGGACTAGCTACAATGAGCAGTTCTTC.

The V gene is TRBV7-9, the J gene TRBJ1-4; TRBD1 agrees at 7 bases. V trimming: 1 base; J trimming: 10 bases; junction bases outside the gene matches: 18. Germline V gives CDR1 SEHNR, CDR2 FQNEAQ (reference sequence). The CDR3 has 18 amino acids. CDR3 sequence: CASSLVTGQMFRPGKLFF. DNA of the CDR3: TGTGCCAGCAGCTTAGTGACAGGGCAGATGTTTCGTCCGGGAAAACTGTTTTTT.

The rearrangement joins TRBV7-9 to TRBJ2-7, with D maybe TRBD1 (6 bases). This CDR3 has 14 residues. Germline-derived CDR1 and CDR2 are SEHNR and FQNEAQ (reference sequence). Deletions cut 1 base from V and 4 bases from J, with 11 bases between. CDR3 residues: CASSLGGTPYEQYF. CDR3 nucleotide sequence: TGTGCCAGCAGCTTAGGGGGGACACCATACGAGCAGTACTTC.

The chain couples TRBV4-1 to TRBJ1-5; maybe TRBD1 (5 bases). The V end lost 1 base, the J end lost 4 bases, and 11 bases lay between the germline ends. The CDR3 covers 15 residues. Germline V gene lookup returns CDR1 MGHRA and CDR2 YSYEKL. The CDR3 nucleotides are TGCGCCAGCAGCCAAGGACTTCAGGGAAATCAGCCCCAGCATTTT. It encodes CASSQGLQGNQPQHF.

This chain connects TRBV19 to TRBJ1-4, with 10 nucleotides matching TRBD1. The CDR3 is 14 residues long. CDR1 is LNHDA and CDR2 is SQIVND in the germline V gene (reference sequence). V lost 6 bases, J lost 8 bases, and 6 bases stayed unmatched. CDR3 nucleotide sequence: TGTGCCAGTAGCCCGGACAGGGGGAACGAAAAACTGTTTTTT. It is translated as CASSPDRGNEKLFF.

This clone has just a few counts. This chain joins TRBV5-1 and TRBJ2-5, with D possibly TRBD2 on 6 matching bases. There are 16 residues in the CDR3. The V and J ends lost 4 bases and 5 bases respectively, with 21 bases between them. From germline, CDR1 is SGHRS and CDR2 YFSETQ. The CDR3 spells CASSPPAGLMGETQYF. CDR3 nucleotides: TGCGCCAGCAGCCCTCCGGCCGGACTAATGGGGGAGACCCAGTACTTC.

V gene TRBV15 combines with J gene TRBJ1-3; D is undetermined. Trimming took 0 bases from V and 3 from J, leaving 12 bases between them. The V gene's germline CDR1 is LNHNV and CDR2 YYDKDF (reference sequence). This CDR3 comprises 16 residues. The chain's CDR3 is CATSRDLGSLGNTIYF. The CDR3 DNA reads as TGTGCCACCAGCAGAGATTTGGGCAGTCTTGGAAACACCATATATTTT.

The rearrangement links TRBV19 to TRBJ1-2, with D possibly TRBD1 on 6 matching bases. Trimming cost V 6 bases and J 5 bases, with 16 bases left between them. Germline values: CDR1 LNHDA, CDR2 SQIVND (reference sequence). CDR3 length: 14 amino acids. The CDR3 coding sequence is TGTGCCAGTAGCCGACAGGCCGCCTATTATGGCTACACCTTC. Amino acids: CASSRQAAYYGYTF. The complete variable domain, with remaining parts taken from reference TRBV19 and TRBJ1-2, reads DGGITQSPKYLFRKEGQNVTLSCEQNLNHDAMYWYRQDPGQGLRLIYYSQIVNDFQKGDIAEGYSVSREKKESFPLTVTSAQKNPTAFYLCASSRQAAYYGYTFGSGTRLTVV.